This T cell receptor beta chain was sequenced during a study of beta chain features in type 1 diabetes. Expressed TCRB transcripts were sequenced because the entire RNA isolate underwent reverse transcription. The protocol was immunoSEQ multiplex PCR, while the TCRdb copy is restricted to in-frame clones and leaves out a portion. There are a few hundred thousand clones in the sample; roughly 15% occur only once, and more than 0.015% lies in the top ten. This CDR3 has 14 residues. The germline V gene encodes CDR1 SGHVS and CDR2 FNYEAQ. V was pared by 5 bases and J by 8 bases, with 5 bases of the junction left unmatched.

Sequencing was carried out using naive CD4+ T cells from blood. This clonotype was obtained from a woman aged 18 to 35 in good health. The V and J genes are TRBV7-6 and TRBJ2-2; 10 nucleotides align to TRBD1. This CDR3 reads CASSGGQGLGELFF. As DNA, the CDR3 is TGTGCCAGCAGCGGGGGACAGGGGTTAGGGGAGCTGTTTTTT.